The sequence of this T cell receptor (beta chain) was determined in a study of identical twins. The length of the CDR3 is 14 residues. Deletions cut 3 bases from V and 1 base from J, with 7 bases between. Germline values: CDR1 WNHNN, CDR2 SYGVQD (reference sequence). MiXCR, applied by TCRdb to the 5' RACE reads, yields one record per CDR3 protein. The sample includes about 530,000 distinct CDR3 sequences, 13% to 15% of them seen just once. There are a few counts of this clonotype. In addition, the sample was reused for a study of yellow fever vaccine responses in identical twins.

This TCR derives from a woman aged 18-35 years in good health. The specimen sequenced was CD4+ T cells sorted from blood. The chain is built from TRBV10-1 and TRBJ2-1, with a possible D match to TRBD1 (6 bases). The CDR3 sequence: CASSDGTSYNEQFF. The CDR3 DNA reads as TGCGCCAGCAGTGACGGGACATCCTACAATGAGCAGTTCTTC.